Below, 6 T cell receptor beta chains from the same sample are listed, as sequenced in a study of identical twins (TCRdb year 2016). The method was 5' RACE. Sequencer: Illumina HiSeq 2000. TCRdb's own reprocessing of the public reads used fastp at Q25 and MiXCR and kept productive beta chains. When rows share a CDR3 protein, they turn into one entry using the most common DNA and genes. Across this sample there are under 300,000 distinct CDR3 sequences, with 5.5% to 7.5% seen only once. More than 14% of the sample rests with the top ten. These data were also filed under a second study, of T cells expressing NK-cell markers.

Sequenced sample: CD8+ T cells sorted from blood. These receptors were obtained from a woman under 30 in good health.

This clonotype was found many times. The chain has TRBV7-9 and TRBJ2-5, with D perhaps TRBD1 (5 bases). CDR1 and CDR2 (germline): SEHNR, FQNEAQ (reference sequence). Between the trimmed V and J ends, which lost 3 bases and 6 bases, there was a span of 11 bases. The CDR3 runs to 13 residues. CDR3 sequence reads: CASSFQGRKTQYF. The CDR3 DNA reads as TGTGCCAGCAGCTTTCAGGGCAGGAAGACCCAGTACTTC.

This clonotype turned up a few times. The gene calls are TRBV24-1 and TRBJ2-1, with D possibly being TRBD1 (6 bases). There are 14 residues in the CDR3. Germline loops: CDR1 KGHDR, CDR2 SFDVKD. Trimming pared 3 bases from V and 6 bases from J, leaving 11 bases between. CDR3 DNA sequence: TGTGCCACCAGTGATACAACAGGGACCAATGAGCAGTTCTTC. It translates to CATSDTTGTNEQFF.

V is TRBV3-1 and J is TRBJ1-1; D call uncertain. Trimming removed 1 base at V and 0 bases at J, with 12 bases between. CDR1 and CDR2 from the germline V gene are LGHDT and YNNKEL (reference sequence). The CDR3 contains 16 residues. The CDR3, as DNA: TGTGCCAGCAGCCAAGCTGACATAACCTTGAACACTGAAGCTTTCTTT. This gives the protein CASSQADITLNTEAFF.

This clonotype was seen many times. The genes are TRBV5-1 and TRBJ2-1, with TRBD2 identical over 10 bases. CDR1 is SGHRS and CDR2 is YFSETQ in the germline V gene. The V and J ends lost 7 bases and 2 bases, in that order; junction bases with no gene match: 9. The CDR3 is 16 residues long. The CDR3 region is CASLALAGGPYNEQFF. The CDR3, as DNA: TGCGCCAGCCTAGCCTTAGCGGGAGGCCCCTACAATGAGCAGTTCTTC.

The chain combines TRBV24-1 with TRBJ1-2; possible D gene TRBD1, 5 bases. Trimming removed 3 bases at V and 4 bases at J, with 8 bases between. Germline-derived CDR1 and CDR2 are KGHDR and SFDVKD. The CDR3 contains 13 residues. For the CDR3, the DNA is TGTGCCACCAGTGATCGGGACGGCTATGGCTACACCTTC. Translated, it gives CATSDRDGYGYTF.

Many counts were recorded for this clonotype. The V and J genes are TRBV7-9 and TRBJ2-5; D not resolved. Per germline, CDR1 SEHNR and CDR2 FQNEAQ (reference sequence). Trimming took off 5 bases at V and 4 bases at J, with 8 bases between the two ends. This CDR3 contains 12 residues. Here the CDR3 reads CASSPTRETQYF. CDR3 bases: TGTGCCAGCAGCCCCACTCGAGAGACCCAGTACTTC.